This T cell receptor beta chain emerged from a study of post-analysis software for immune sequencing data. Study-level findings and limits: Several TRBV segments (TRBV5-6, TRBV5-1 and TRBV20-1 among them) occurred more frequently in patients than in controls.

Trimming removed 0 bases from V and 0 bases from J, with 6 bases in between. The CDR3 spans 13 residues. Germline V lookup: CDR1 DFQATT, CDR2 SNEGSKA (reference sequence). Carried by the TCR beta cDNA libraries were unique molecular identifiers. TCRdb analysed the PCR reads with MiXCR anew, one entry per CDR3 protein. The data contain 820,000 or so distinct CDR3 sequences, about 57% of them seen just once; the ten biggest clones take up around 4.5%. This clonotype was recorded a few times. Its antigen remains unknown. Specimen: blood. The chain uses TRBV20-1 and TRBJ2-7; unclear D gene. This TCR was recovered from a girl aged 10-17 years with multiple sclerosis. DNA for the CDR3: TGCAGTGCTAGAGATGAGGACTCCTACGAGCAGTACTTC. Translating gives CSARDEDSYEQYF.